This is a list of T cell receptor beta chains from one sample in a study of human T cells and chemical hapten exposure. Each CDR3 protein is one row after TCRdb ran MiXCR on the RACE reads. The profile shows fewer than 85,000 distinct CDR3 sequences, approximately 8.1% of them singletons. The sample comprised whole blood. The source is a female donor in good health. Some clones in this sample may be carry-over from other donors' samples. Both conserved end residues are part of each CDR3. The D gene is left open where the match is weak. Only some rows state a clone size, as once, few, many or a class for expanded clones.

d_gene: TRBD2
v_gene: TRBV29-1
abundance: few
j_gene: TRBJ2-7
CDR3nt: TGCAGCGTTGAAGATCAGAGTGTAGCGGGGGGGCTCTGGGAGCAGTACTTC
CDR3aa: CSVEDQSVAGGLWEQYF

d_gene: TRBD1
v_gene: TRBV20-1
abundance: few
j_gene: TRBJ2-7
CDR3nt: TGCAGTGCTAGACGACCGGGACAGACCTACGAGCAGTACTTC
CDR3aa: CSARRPGQTYEQYF

d_gene: .
v_gene: TRBV20-1
abundance: many
j_gene: TRBJ2-1
CDR3nt: TGCAGTGCTAGATTCGGGGGCCGATACAATGAGCAGTTCTTC
CDR3aa: CSARFGGRYNEQFF

d_gene: .
v_gene: TRBV21-1
abundance: many
j_gene: TRBJ1-1
CDR3nt: TGTGCCAGCAGCAAAGAGGGGGGTCCCACTGAAGCTTTCTTT
CDR3aa: CASSKEGGPTEAFF

d_gene: TRBD1
v_gene: TRBV7-2
abundance: many
j_gene: TRBJ2-3
CDR3nt: TGTGCCAGCAGCTTAGCCCGAGGGGGCGGGCAGTATTTT
CDR3aa: CASSLARGGGQYF

d_gene: .
v_gene: TRBV7-9
abundance: few
j_gene: TRBJ2-5
CDR3nt: TGTGCCAGCAGCTTAGATCTCCATCAAGAGACCCAGTACTTC
CDR3aa: CASSLDLHQETQYF

d_gene: .
v_gene: TRBV3-1
abundance: many
j_gene: TRBJ1-2
CDR3nt: TGTGCCAGCAGCCAAGTTCAGGCTATAACTAACTATGGCTACACCTTC
CDR3aa: CASSQVQAITNYGYTF

d_gene: TRBD1
v_gene: TRBV7-6
abundance: many
j_gene: TRBJ1-1
CDR3nt: TGTGCCAGCAGCATGGGGACAGGGGCCCTCTCGGCTGAAGCTTTCTTT
CDR3aa: CASSMGTGALSAEAFF

d_gene: .
v_gene: TRBV5-1
abundance: .
j_gene: TRBJ2-3
CDR3nt: TGCGCCAGCAGCTTGGTCGTCCCTAAGGCGGATACGCAGTATTTT
CDR3aa: CASSLVVPKADTQYF

d_gene: .
v_gene: TRBV6-2/TRBV6-3
abundance: .
j_gene: TRBJ2-7
CDR3nt: TGTGCCAGCAGTCCTGCCCGGGACATCCCCCACGAGCAGTACTTC
CDR3aa: CASSPARDIPHEQYF

d_gene: TRBD1
v_gene: TRBV20-1
abundance: many
j_gene: TRBJ1-2
CDR3nt: TGCAGTGCTAGGAGGAACAGGGGGCAGGGCTACACCTTC
CDR3aa: CSARRNRGQGYTF

d_gene: .
v_gene: TRBV6-5
abundance: .
j_gene: TRBJ1-2
CDR3nt: TGTGCCAGCAGCTCCACCGGGGGCAGGGGCTATGGCTACACCTTC
CDR3aa: CASSSTGGRGYGYTF

d_gene: .
v_gene: TRBV4-2
abundance: .
j_gene: TRBJ2-7
CDR3nt: TGTGCCAGCAGCCCAAAAGTGGGACCGTTACAATACTACGAGCAGTACTTC
CDR3aa: CASSPKVGPLQYYEQYF

d_gene: .
v_gene: TRBV6-2/TRBV6-3
abundance: many
j_gene: TRBJ2-3
CDR3nt: TGTGCCAGCAGCCGCACAGATACGCAGTATTTT
CDR3aa: CASSRTDTQYF

d_gene: .
v_gene: TRBV7-8
abundance: few
j_gene: TRBJ1-1
CDR3nt: TGTGCCAGCTCCCATGGAACGGGGGGGGCGAACACTGAAGCTTTCTTT
CDR3aa: CASSHGTGGANTEAFF

d_gene: TRBD1
v_gene: TRBV3-1
abundance: few
j_gene: TRBJ2-3
CDR3nt: TGTGCCAGCAGCCGTGGCACAGGGGTAGATACGCAGTATTTT
CDR3aa: CASSRGTGVDTQYF

d_gene: .
v_gene: TRBV5-1
abundance: many
j_gene: TRBJ2-3
CDR3nt: TGCGCCAGCAGCTTGGGGGGCGCAACAGATACGCAGTATTTT
CDR3aa: CASSLGGATDTQYF

d_gene: .
v_gene: TRBV12-3/TRBV12-4
abundance: few
j_gene: TRBJ2-2
CDR3nt: TGTGCCAGCAGTTTATTTCAGTACACCGGGGAGCTGTTTTTT
CDR3aa: CASSLFQYTGELFF

d_gene: TRBD2
v_gene: TRBV20-1
abundance: .
j_gene: TRBJ2-3
CDR3nt: TGCAGTGCGACCCCATTAAATTTAGCGGGGGGGACCACAGATACGCAGTATTTT
CDR3aa: CSATPLNLAGGTTDTQYF

d_gene: .
v_gene: TRBV6-2/TRBV6-3
abundance: .
j_gene: TRBJ2-3
CDR3nt: TGTGCCAGCAGCCGACAGGTTCCGACGGATACGCAGTATTTT
CDR3aa: CASSRQVPTDTQYF

d_gene: .
v_gene: TRBV7-2
abundance: .
j_gene: TRBJ1-5
CDR3nt: TGTGCCAGCAGCTTAGTAGCTAGGGTCAGGCAGCCCCAGCATTTT
CDR3aa: CASSLVARVRQPQHF

d_gene: .
v_gene: TRBV27
abundance: few
j_gene: TRBJ2-7
CDR3nt: TGTGCCAGCAGCTACAGCGCCTCCTACGAGCAGTACTTC
CDR3aa: CASSYSASYEQYF

d_gene: TRBD2
v_gene: TRBV4-2
abundance: many
j_gene: TRBJ2-1
CDR3nt: TGTGCCAGCAGCCGGGGGACTAGCGGGGACTACAATGAGCAGTTCTTC
CDR3aa: CASSRGTSGDYNEQFF

d_gene: .
v_gene: TRBV6-6
abundance: once
j_gene: TRBJ2-3
CDR3nt: TGTGCCAGCATTTACTCGATATTGAACACAGATACGCAGTATTTT
CDR3aa: CASIYSILNTDTQYF

d_gene: .
v_gene: TRBV2
abundance: .
j_gene: TRBJ2-1
CDR3nt: TGTGCCAGCAGGCCAAGCGGGGAGCAGTTCTTC
CDR3aa: CASRPSGEQFF

d_gene: .
v_gene: TRBV29-1
abundance: many
j_gene: TRBJ2-3
CDR3nt: TGCAGCGTTGAAGAGGGGTCAGGAGGCACAGATACGCAGTATTTT
CDR3aa: CSVEEGSGGTDTQYF

d_gene: .
v_gene: TRBV5-1
abundance: many
j_gene: TRBJ2-1
CDR3nt: TGCGCCAGCAGCTTGGACGGGGGTCTCTATCTTTACAATGAGCAGTTCTTC
CDR3aa: CASSLDGGLYLYNEQFF

d_gene: TRBD1
v_gene: TRBV27
abundance: many
j_gene: TRBJ2-6
CDR3nt: TGTGCCAGCAGCGAGGGGACAGGGGGCTGGAGCAACGTCCTGACTTTC
CDR3aa: CASSEGTGGWSNVLTF

d_gene: .
v_gene: TRBV10-3
abundance: few
j_gene: TRBJ2-7
CDR3nt: TGTGCCATCAGGACACGGGGCGAGCAGTACTTC
CDR3aa: CAIRTRGEQYF

d_gene: .
v_gene: TRBV12-3/TRBV12-4
abundance: .
j_gene: TRBJ1-3
CDR3nt: TGTGCCAGCAGTCATTTACGTGAAGGGACGTCGGCTGGAAACACCATATATTTT
CDR3aa: CASSHLREGTSAGNTIYF

d_gene: .
v_gene: TRBV5-1
abundance: few
j_gene: TRBJ1-1
CDR3nt: TGCGCCAGCAGCCAGGGCAGGATGAACACTGAAGCTTTCTTT
CDR3aa: CASSQGRMNTEAFF

d_gene: TRBD1
v_gene: TRBV7-2
abundance: many
j_gene: TRBJ2-5
CDR3nt: TGTGCCAGCAGCCCCCGGACAGGGGGCGATGAGACCCAGTACTTC
CDR3aa: CASSPRTGGDETQYF

d_gene: TRBD1
v_gene: TRBV6-2/TRBV6-3
abundance: .
j_gene: TRBJ1-2
CDR3nt: TGTGCCAGCAGTTCTTCCGGACAGGGGTCCGACTATGGCTACACCTTC
CDR3aa: CASSSSGQGSDYGYTF

d_gene: .
v_gene: TRBV12-3/TRBV12-4
abundance: .
j_gene: TRBJ2-7
CDR3nt: TGTGCCAGCAGCTCTCATAGGGAGCAGTACTTC
CDR3aa: CASSSHREQYF

d_gene: .
v_gene: TRBV5-4
abundance: few
j_gene: TRBJ2-7
CDR3nt: TGTGCCAGCAGCTTGGGGGTAGAGGGGATCGGGCAGTACTTC
CDR3aa: CASSLGVEGIGQYF

d_gene: TRBD2
v_gene: TRBV29-1
abundance: few
j_gene: TRBJ2-3
CDR3nt: TGCAGCGTTGCTATACTAGCGGGGGTCACAGATACGCAGTATTTT
CDR3aa: CSVAILAGVTDTQYF

d_gene: TRBD2
v_gene: TRBV6-1
abundance: .
j_gene: TRBJ2-3
CDR3nt: TGTGCCAGCAGTGAAGTAGCGGGGGGGCTAAGAGATACGCAGTATTTT
CDR3aa: CASSEVAGGLRDTQYF

d_gene: .
v_gene: TRBV20-1
abundance: many
j_gene: TRBJ2-7
CDR3nt: TGCAGTGCTCGGACTATCCAGTTCTACGAGCAGTACTTC
CDR3aa: CSARTIQFYEQYF

d_gene: TRBD1
v_gene: TRBV19
abundance: .
j_gene: TRBJ2-7
CDR3nt: TGTGCCAGTAGTATGGGACAGGGTCTAACTTACGAGCAGTACTTC
CDR3aa: CASSMGQGLTYEQYF

d_gene: .
v_gene: TRBV7-8
abundance: few
j_gene: TRBJ2-2
CDR3nt: TGTGCCAGCAGCTTTTCCGCGGGGGCGATCGGGGAGCTGTTTTTT
CDR3aa: CASSFSAGAIGELFF

d_gene: .
v_gene: TRBV5-1
abundance: .
j_gene: TRBJ1-2
CDR3nt: TGCGCCAGCAGCTACAACTCAGCCCTTTATGGCTACACCTTC
CDR3aa: CASSYNSALYGYTF

d_gene: .
v_gene: TRBV7-9
abundance: few
j_gene: TRBJ1-6
CDR3nt: TGTGCCAGCAGCACCACAACAGGGACTTCACCCCTCCACTTT
CDR3aa: CASSTTTGTSPLHF

d_gene: .
v_gene: TRBV28
abundance: .
j_gene: TRBJ1-2
CDR3nt: TGTGCCAGCAGTTTATTTCGGGGCTGGAACTATGGCTACACCTTC
CDR3aa: CASSLFRGWNYGYTF

d_gene: .
v_gene: TRBV5-1
abundance: .
j_gene: TRBJ2-3
CDR3nt: TGCGCCAGCAGCTTGGATGCAGCACTCCATACGCAGTATTTT
CDR3aa: CASSLDAALHTQYF

d_gene: .
v_gene: TRBV7-2
abundance: .
j_gene: TRBJ2-3
CDR3nt: TGTGCCAGCAGCTCCCAGGGACCAGATACGCAGTATTTT
CDR3aa: CASSSQGPDTQYF

d_gene: .
v_gene: TRBV7-2
abundance: .
j_gene: TRBJ1-4
CDR3nt: TGTGCCAGCAGCGGGGGGAGGAGTGAAAAACTGTTTTTT
CDR3aa: CASSGGRSEKLFF

d_gene: .
v_gene: TRBV29-1
abundance: .
j_gene: TRBJ1-6
CDR3nt: TGCAGCGTCACGGATGATATTTATAATTCACCCCTCCACTTT
CDR3aa: CSVTDDIYNSPLHF

d_gene: TRBD1
v_gene: TRBV11-2
abundance: few
j_gene: TRBJ2-7
CDR3nt: TGTGCCAGCAGCTCCATCCGGGACAGACGGTACGAGCAGTACTTC
CDR3aa: CASSSIRDRRYEQYF

d_gene: .
v_gene: TRBV12-5
abundance: .
j_gene: TRBJ2-7
CDR3nt: TGTGCTAGTGGCCCCCGCAACGGGCAGTACTTC
CDR3aa: CASGPRNGQYF

d_gene: .
v_gene: TRBV29-1
abundance: few
j_gene: TRBJ2-3
CDR3nt: TGCAGCGTTGAGGGCACGCGCACAGATACGCAGTATTTT
CDR3aa: CSVEGTRTDTQYF

d_gene: .
v_gene: TRBV5-1
abundance: .
j_gene: TRBJ1-4
CDR3nt: TGCGCCAGCAGGAGCAGGGCTCAGACTAATGAAAAACTGTTTTTT
CDR3aa: CASRSRAQTNEKLFF

d_gene: TRBD1
v_gene: TRBV20-1
abundance: few
j_gene: TRBJ1-2
CDR3nt: TGCAGTGCTAGCCCATCGGGACAGGAGGCGCAGGGCTATGGCTACACCTTC
CDR3aa: CSASPSGQEAQGYGYTF

d_gene: TRBD2
v_gene: TRBV28
abundance: many
j_gene: TRBJ2-7
CDR3nt: TGTGCCAGCAGTTTTAACGGGGGGGCCCGTATCTACGAGCAGTACTTC
CDR3aa: CASSFNGGARIYEQYF

d_gene: .
v_gene: TRBV5-6
abundance: few
j_gene: TRBJ1-1
CDR3nt: TGTGCCAGCAGCCCCCAATACACAGTCAAGGGATCTGAAGCTTTCTTT
CDR3aa: CASSPQYTVKGSEAFF

d_gene: TRBD2
v_gene: TRBV6-1
abundance: .
j_gene: TRBJ2-5
CDR3nt: TGTGCCAGCAGTGAAGCGAAAACGACTAGCGGGTTGGAGACCCAGTACTTC
CDR3aa: CASSEAKTTSGLETQYF